The 26 T cell receptor beta chains in this list originate from one sample, sequenced in a study of blood T cells in healthy people across ages. A sample-barcoded 5' primer and a J-beta primer mix were used in a second PCR of roughly 7 to 11 cycles. TCRdb fed the 5' RACE reads into MiXCR, producing one record per CDR3 protein. The table records about 1.7 million distinct CDR3 sequences, 25% to 30% of them present only once. The sample taken for sequencing was blood. The source of these receptors is a woman in her twenties or thirties in good health.

This clonotype occurred a few times. The chain has TRBV15 and TRBJ2-5; 9 nucleotides align to TRBD1. V shed 2 bases and J 5 bases; nucleotides not matched to a gene: 3. Germline V gene lookup returns CDR1 LNHNV and CDR2 YYDKDF (reference sequence). The CDR3 has 14 residues. The DNA of the CDR3 is TGTGCCACCAGCAGATGGGGACAGGGTGAGACCCAGTACTTC. Translated, it gives CATSRWGQGETQYF.

Comments on this clonotype: A much larger clone is a single base away; this may be a read error. The chain carries TRBV4-1 and TRBJ2-5; a possible D gene is TRBD2 (5 bases). Germline loops: CDR1 MGHRA, CDR2 YSYEKL. Between the trimmed V and J ends, which lost 0 bases and 5 bases, there was a span of 10 bases. The CDR3 has 14 residues. CDR3 residues: CASSQERVWETQYF. In DNA, the CDR3 is TGCGCCAGCAGCCAAGAGCGGGTGTGGGAGACCCAGTACTTC.

The rearrangement joins TRBV5-1 to TRBJ1-2; maybe TRBD1 (6 bases). This CDR3 spans 14 amino acids. Germline V CDR1 and CDR2: SGHRS, YFSETQ. The V end was cut by 4 bases, the J end by 6 bases, with 16 bases between. The chain's CDR3 is CASSALQGTDGYTF. The CDR3 nucleotides read TGCGCCAGCAGCGCTTTACAGGGAACGGATGGCTACACCTTC. Supplemented by reference TRBV5-1 and TRBJ1-2, the full variable domain reads KAGVTQTPRYLIKTRGQQVTLSCSPISGHRSVSWYQQTPGQGLQFLFEYFSETQRNKGNFPGRFSGRQFSNSRSEMNVSTLELGDSALYLCASSALQGTDGYTFGSGTRLTVV.

This clonotype was counted many times. This chain links TRBV4-3 with TRBJ1-2; D uncertain. V gave up 0 bases and J gave up 5 bases, with 7 bases separating them. This CDR3 is built from 13 residues. Germline-derived CDR1 and CDR2 are LGHNA and YSLEER. This CDR3 is CASSQDPEYGYTF. CDR3 nucleotides: TGCGCCAGCAGCCAAGATCCGGAATATGGCTACACCTTC.

The rearrangement uses TRBV10-2 and TRBJ2-1, with D possibly being TRBD1 (5 bases). Trimming cost V 6 bases and J 9 bases, with 9 bases left between them. Germline values: CDR1 WSHSY, CDR2 SAAADI. There are 11 residues in the CDR3. CDR3 nucleotides: TGCGCCAGCAGGGACAACGGTGAGCAGTTCTTC. Translation gives CASRDNGEQFF.

This chain joins TRBV24-1 and TRBJ2-1; 11 bases map to TRBD2. The CDR3 spans 16 residues. Germline CDR1 KGHDR, CDR2 SFDVKD. Unmatched junction bases numbered 9, after V lost 5 bases and J lost 7 bases. The CDR3 reads CATSGETSGAGNEQFF. Here the CDR3 DNA reads TGTGCCACCAGTGGCGAGACTAGCGGGGCTGGGAATGAGCAGTTCTTC.

With regard to this clonotype: Mismatch with germline at one junction end may stem from a read error. The chain joins TRBV11-2 to TRBJ2-1, with TRBD2 identical over 8 bases. CDR1 SGHAT and CDR2 FQNNGV come from the germline V gene. CDR3 length: 17 amino acids. The CDR3 region is CASSLMGSGSSYNGQFF. CDR3 nucleotide sequence: TGTGCCAGCAGCTTAATGGGGAGCGGGAGCTCCTACAATGGGCAGTTCTTC. The full variable domain, with the rest looked up from reference TRBV11-2 and TRBJ2-1, is EAGVAQSPRYKIIEKRQSVAFWCNPISGHATLYWYQQILGQGPKLLIQFQNNGVVDDSQLPKDRFSAERLKGVDSTLKIQPAKLEDSAVYLCASSLMGSGSSYNGQFFGPGTRLTVL.

This rearrangement joins TRBV5-1 to TRBJ2-3; the D is unclear. The CDR3 has 16 residues. Germline CDR1 SGHRS, CDR2 YFSETQ. Trimming cost V 0 bases and J 1 base, with 12 bases left between them. CDR3 protein: CASSLVAVPGTDTQYF. CDR3 sequence (DNA): TGCGCCAGCAGCTTGGTCGCGGTTCCGGGCACAGATACGCAGTATTTT.

The sample holds one count of this clonotype. The chain has TRBV28 and TRBJ1-4; tentatively, D is TRBD1 (5 bases). The V gene's germline CDR1 is MDHEN and CDR2 SYDVKM. CDR3 length equals 16 residues. V lost 8 bases and J 8 bases, leaving 24 bases between the germline ends. CDR3 residues: CASEPGPLMEYEKLFF. CDR3 nucleotide sequence: TGTGCCAGCGAACCGGGACCCCTTATGGAATACGAAAAACTGTTTTTT.

The chain uses TRBV4-1 and TRBJ2-3; perhaps TRBD1 as D (6 bases). Trimming left V 4 bases short and J 3 bases short, with 20 bases between. CDR1 and CDR2 (germline): MGHRA, YSYEKL. The CDR3 is 17 amino acids. CDR3 sequence (DNA): TGCGCCAGCAGCCGAATGGGTTGGGCAGGGGAGACAGATACGCAGTATTTT. Its protein product is CASSRMGWAGETDTQYF.

This clonotype was observed a handful of times. This sequence joins TRBV7-9 and TRBJ1-6; D ambiguous. This CDR3 is 11 amino acids long. The V end was cut by 6 bases, the J end by 12 bases, with 9 bases between. Per germline, CDR1 SEHNR and CDR2 FQNEAQ (reference sequence). As DNA, the CDR3 is TGTGCCAGCAGAACGGCGGGACCCCTCCACTTT. This sequence encodes CASRTAGPLHF.

This clonotype was recorded many times. This rearrangement joins TRBV6-5 to TRBJ2-7; D is unresolved. The CDR3 totals 15 residues. Per germline, CDR1 MNHEY and CDR2 SVGAGI. V was trimmed by 5 bases and J by 2 bases, leaving 16 bases between them. CDR3 amino acids: CASSPSTETPYEQYF. As DNA, the CDR3 is TGTGCCAGCAGTCCGTCGACGGAGACCCCCTACGAGCAGTACTTC.

The chain combines TRBV29-1 with TRBJ2-1; 16 nucleotides align to TRBD2. Germline V gives CDR1 SQVTM, CDR2 ANQGSEA. CDR3 size: 16 residues. Trimming cost V 6 bases and J 1 base; bases outside gene matches: 3. The CDR3 DNA is TGCAGCGTGGGGACTAGCGGGAGGGTGTCCTACAATGAGCAGTTCTTC. It codes for CSVGTSGRVSYNEQFF.

This clonotype has ten or more counts. The chain combines TRBV4-2 with TRBJ2-7, with D uncertain. CDR3 size: 13 residues. Trimming removed 6 bases from V and 3 bases from J, with 12 bases in between. Germline V lookup: CDR1 LGHNA, CDR2 YNFKEQ. This CDR3 is CASRQFDGYEQYF. CDR3 DNA: TGTGCCAGCAGGCAGTTCGACGGCTACGAGCAGTACTTC.

With respect to this clonotype: Possible read error: a much larger clone is one base away. Since the CDR3 does not end with the conserved phenylalanine or tryptophan, this likely comes from a read error. This chain joins TRBV6-5 and TRBJ2-7, with D possibly TRBD1 on 5 matching bases. Germline CDR1 reads MNHEY; CDR2 reads SVGAGI. The CDR3 is 15 amino acids. V was clipped by 2 bases and J by 2 bases, with 13 bases between them. The CDR3 here is CASSYGSGPAYEQYL. The CDR3 bases are TGTGCCAGCAGTTACGGGTCAGGGCCCGCCTACGAGCAGTACTTA.

The rearrangement joins TRBV3-1 to TRBJ1-3; D ambiguous. The V and J ends lost 3 bases and 8 bases respectively, with 11 bases between them. Germline-derived CDR1 and CDR2 are LGHDT and YNNKEL (reference sequence). This CDR3 region has 13 residues. CDR3 sequence: CASSQSGVDTIYF. DNA of the CDR3: TGTGCCAGCAGCCAGTCAGGTGTGGACACCATATATTTT.

Remarks on this clonotype: Given a much more abundant clone one base away, this may be a read error. The J gene is TRBJ2-5, the V gene TRBV12-3 or TRBV12-4, with 10 nucleotides matching TRBD2. V trimming: 5 bases; J trimming: 11 bases; junction bases outside the gene matches: 14. This CDR3 spans 15 amino acids. This chain's CDR3 is CASSTRTSGSYGQYF. DNA for the CDR3: TGTGCCAGCAGTACACGGACTAGCGGATCCTACGGGCAGTACTTC.

Note on this clonotype: This may be a read error, as it is one base from a much larger clone. The rearrangement uses TRBV6-5 and TRBJ2-5; D gene unclear. This CDR3 has 13 residues. CDR1 and CDR2 from the germline V gene are MNHEY and SVGAGI. V gave up 2 bases and J gave up 0 bases, with 4 bases separating them. This chain's CDR3 is CASSYRYQETQYF. For the CDR3, the DNA is TGTGCCAGCAGTTACCGGTACCAAGAGACCCAGTACTTC.

This clonotype was counted between two and nine times. The chain links TRBV7-9 to TRBJ1-1, with TRBD1 matching 7 bases. Unmatched junction bases numbered 6, after V lost 8 bases and J lost 0 bases. Germline V CDR1 and CDR2: SEHNR, FQNEAQ (reference sequence). CDR3 size: 14 residues. CDR3 bases: TGTGCCAGCGTCAGGGGGAACATGAACACTGAAGCTTTCTTT. It yields the protein CASVRGNMNTEAFF. Combining the CDR3 with reference TRBV7-9 and TRBJ1-1 gives the whole variable domain DTGVSQNPRHKITKRGQNVTFRCDPISEHNRLYWYRQTLGQGPEFLTYFQNEAQLEKSRLLSDRFSAERPKGSFSTLEIQRTEQGDSAMYLCASVRGNMNTEAFFGQGTRLTVV.

The V call is TRBV12-3 or TRBV12-4, the J call TRBJ1-4, with D unresolved. CDR3 size: 17 residues. V lost 6 bases and J lost 8, with 25 bases in between. The CDR3 DNA is TGTGCCAGCAGCCACACCGAAGGAGGGCAGGCCGCGGAAAAACTGTTTTTT. Encoded protein: CASSHTEGGQAAEKLFF.

This clonotype has a single count. The CDR3 does not close with the conserved phenylalanine or tryptophan, likely indicating a read error. The V call is TRBV6-1, the J call TRBJ2-1; D is perhaps TRBD2 (7 bases). Trimming removed 1 base at V and 7 bases at J, with 14 bases between. This CDR3 spans 15 amino acids. Germline values: CDR1 MNHNS, CDR2 SASEGT. CDR3 coding DNA: TGTGCCAGCAGTGAAGAGGGGGGGGGCCATAATGAGCAGTTCTGC. The encoded protein is CASSEEGGGHNEQFC.

The gene calls are TRBV3-1 and TRBJ2-2, with 7 bases that match TRBD2. The CDR3 length is 17 residues. V was clipped by 4 bases and J by 2 bases; unmatched bases: 10. Germline V lookup: CDR1 LGHDT, CDR2 YNNKEL (reference sequence). The CDR3 DNA follows: TGTGCCAGCAGCCCTGGAGCGGGGCCCGAAAACACCGGGGAGCTGTTTTTT. Translating gives CASSPGAGPENTGELFF.

The chain uses TRBV7-2 and TRBJ1-5; TRBD1 is a possible D gene (5 bases). The CDR3 has 15 amino acids. Germline CDR1 is SGHTA and CDR2 is FQGNSA. The V end lost 4 bases, the J end lost 3 bases, and 13 bases lay between the germline ends. CDR3 sequence reads: CASSSPGRTNQPQHF. In DNA form, the CDR3 reads TGTGCCAGCAGCTCCCCAGGGCGGACCAATCAGCCCCAGCATTTT.

The V gene is TRBV21-1, the J gene TRBJ1-2; whether TRBD1, the table's D call, matches the DNA was not checked. TRBV21-1 is a recognized pseudogene. This CDR3 is 17 amino acids long. The CDR3 nucleotides read TGTGCCAGCAGCAAAGCGCTGGAAGGGGCCGGTTACTATGGCTACACCTTC. Residues: CASSKALEGAGYYGYTF.

The V gene is TRBV29-1, the J gene TRBJ2-5; tentatively, D is TRBD2 (6 bases). The J call could be wrong; TRBJ2-7 is a better fit for the DNA end. The CDR3 spans 14 residues. Germline values: CDR1 SQVTM, CDR2 ANQGSEA. CDR3 sequence: CSVGGRTNGNEQYF. DNA of the CDR3: TGCAGCGTGGGTGGGAGGACAAACGGGAACGAGCAGTACTTC.

This clonotype was detected only a few times. The genes are TRBV10-2 and TRBJ2-7; no firm D call. This CDR3 is 16 amino acids long. The germline V gene has CDR1 WSHSY and CDR2 SAAADI. V lost 6 bases and J 6 bases, leaving 24 bases between the germline ends. CDR3 coding DNA: TGCGCCAGCAGCTCTATGGACCGATTGGGTCGACGCGAGCAGTACTTC. It is translated as CASSSMDRLGRREQYF.